This T cell receptor beta chain is from a study of T cell changes during pregnancy in multiple sclerosis. Assay: immunoSEQ multiplex PCR; the TCRdb copy retains only in-frame clones and omits some. The repertoire holds roughly 90,000 clones, with about 94% as singletons. Trimming took off 1 base at V and 2 bases at J, with 14 bases between the two ends. CDR3 length: 16 residues. Germline V CDR1 and CDR2: SGHVS, FQNEAQ. The TCR comes from a female donor with multiple sclerosis, enrolled in a pregnancy study. V gene TRBV7-8 combines with J gene TRBJ2-5; D is perhaps TRBD1 (5 bases). The sequencing used peripheral blood, collected in the third trimester of pregnancy. This chain's CDR3 is CASSLVAGWRQETQYF. The CDR3 region has the DNA TGTGCCAGCAGCTTAGTGGCAGGGTGGCGGCAAGAGACCCAGTACTTC.